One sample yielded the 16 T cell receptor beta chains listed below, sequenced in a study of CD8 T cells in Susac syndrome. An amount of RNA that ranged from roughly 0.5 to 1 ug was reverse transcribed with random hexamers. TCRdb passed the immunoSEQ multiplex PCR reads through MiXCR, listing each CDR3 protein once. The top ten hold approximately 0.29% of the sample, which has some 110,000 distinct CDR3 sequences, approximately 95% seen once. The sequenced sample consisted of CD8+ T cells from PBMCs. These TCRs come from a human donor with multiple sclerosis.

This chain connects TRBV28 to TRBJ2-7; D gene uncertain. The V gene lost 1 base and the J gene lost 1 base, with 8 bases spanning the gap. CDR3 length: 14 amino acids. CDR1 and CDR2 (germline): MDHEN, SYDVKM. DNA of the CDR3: TGTGCCAGCAGTTTATCGGACGGATCCTACGAGCAGTACTTC. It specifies CASSLSDGSYEQYF.

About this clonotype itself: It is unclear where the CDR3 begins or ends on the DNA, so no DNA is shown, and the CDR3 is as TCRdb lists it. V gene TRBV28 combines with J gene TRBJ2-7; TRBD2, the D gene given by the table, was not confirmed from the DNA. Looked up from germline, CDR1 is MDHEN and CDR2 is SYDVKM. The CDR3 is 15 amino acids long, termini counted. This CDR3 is CASSFLAGDSGEQYF.

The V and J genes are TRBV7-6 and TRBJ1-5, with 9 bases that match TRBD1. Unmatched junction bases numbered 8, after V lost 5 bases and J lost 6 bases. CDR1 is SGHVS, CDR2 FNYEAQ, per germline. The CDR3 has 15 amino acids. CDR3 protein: CASSAGQGPGQPQHF. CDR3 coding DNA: TGTGCCAGCAGCGCGGGACAGGGCCCGGGTCAGCCCCAGCATTTT.

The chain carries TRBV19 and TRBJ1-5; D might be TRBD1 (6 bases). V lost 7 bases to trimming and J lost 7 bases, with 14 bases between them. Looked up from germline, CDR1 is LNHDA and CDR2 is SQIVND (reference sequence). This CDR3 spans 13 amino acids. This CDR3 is CASMGRGGQPQHF. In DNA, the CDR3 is TGTGCCAGTATGGGCAGGGGCGGGCAGCCCCAGCATTTT.

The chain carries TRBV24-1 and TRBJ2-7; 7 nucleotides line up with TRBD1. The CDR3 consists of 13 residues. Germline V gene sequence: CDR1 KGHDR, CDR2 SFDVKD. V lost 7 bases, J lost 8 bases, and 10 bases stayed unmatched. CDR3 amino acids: CATSEEQGIQQYF. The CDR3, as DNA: TGTGCCACCAGCGAGGAACAGGGGATACAGCAGTACTTC.

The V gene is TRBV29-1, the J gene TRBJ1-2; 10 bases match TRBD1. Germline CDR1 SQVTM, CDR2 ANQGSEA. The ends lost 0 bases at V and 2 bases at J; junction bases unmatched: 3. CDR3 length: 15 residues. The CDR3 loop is CSVEDRGQGNYGYTF. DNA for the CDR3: TGCAGCGTTGAAGATCGGGGACAGGGGAACTATGGCTACACCTTC.

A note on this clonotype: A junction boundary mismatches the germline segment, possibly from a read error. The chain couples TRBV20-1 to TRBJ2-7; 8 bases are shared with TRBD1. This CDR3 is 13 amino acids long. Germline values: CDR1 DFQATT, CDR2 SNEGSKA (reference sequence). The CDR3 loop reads CSAGDRGTYEQYF. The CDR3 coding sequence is TGCAGTGCTGGAGACAGGGGTACCTACGAGCAGTACTTC.

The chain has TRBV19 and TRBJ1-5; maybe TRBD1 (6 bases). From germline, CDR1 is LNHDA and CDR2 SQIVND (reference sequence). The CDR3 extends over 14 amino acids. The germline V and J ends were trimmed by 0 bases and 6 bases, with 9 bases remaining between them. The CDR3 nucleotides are TGTGCCAGTAGTATAGAACAGGGAATTCAGCCCCAGCATTTT. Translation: CASSIEQGIQPQHF.

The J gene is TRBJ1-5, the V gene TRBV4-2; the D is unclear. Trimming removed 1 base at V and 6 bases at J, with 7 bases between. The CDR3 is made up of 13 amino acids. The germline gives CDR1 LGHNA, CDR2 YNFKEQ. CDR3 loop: CASSQVVAQPQHF. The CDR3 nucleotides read TGTGCCAGCAGCCAAGTCGTGGCTCAGCCCCAGCATTTT.

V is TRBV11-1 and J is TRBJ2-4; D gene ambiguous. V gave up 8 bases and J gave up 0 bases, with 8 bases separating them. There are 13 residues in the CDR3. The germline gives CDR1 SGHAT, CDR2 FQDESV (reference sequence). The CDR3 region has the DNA TGTGCCAGCGGTACGGTAGCCAAAAACATTCAGTACTTC. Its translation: CASGTVAKNIQYF.

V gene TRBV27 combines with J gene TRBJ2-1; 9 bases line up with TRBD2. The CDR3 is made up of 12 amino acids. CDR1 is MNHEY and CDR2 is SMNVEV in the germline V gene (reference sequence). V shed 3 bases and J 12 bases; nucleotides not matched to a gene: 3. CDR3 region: CASSFSREGQFF. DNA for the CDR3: TGTGCCAGCAGTTTTTCGCGGGAGGGGCAGTTCTTC.

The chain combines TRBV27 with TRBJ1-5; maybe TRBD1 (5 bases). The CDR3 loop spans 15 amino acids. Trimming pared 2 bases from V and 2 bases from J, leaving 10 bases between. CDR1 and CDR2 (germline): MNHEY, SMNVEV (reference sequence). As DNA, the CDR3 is TGTGCCAGCAGTTTAGTCGGGGGTGGCAATCAGCCCCAGCATTTT. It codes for CASSLVGGGNQPQHF.

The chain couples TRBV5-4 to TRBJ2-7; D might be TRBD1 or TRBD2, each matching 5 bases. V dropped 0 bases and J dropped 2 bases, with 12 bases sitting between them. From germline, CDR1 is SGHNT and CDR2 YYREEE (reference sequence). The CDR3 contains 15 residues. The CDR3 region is CASSLAPGAAYEQYF. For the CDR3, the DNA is TGTGCCAGCAGCTTGGCCCCCGGGGCCGCCTACGAGCAGTACTTC.

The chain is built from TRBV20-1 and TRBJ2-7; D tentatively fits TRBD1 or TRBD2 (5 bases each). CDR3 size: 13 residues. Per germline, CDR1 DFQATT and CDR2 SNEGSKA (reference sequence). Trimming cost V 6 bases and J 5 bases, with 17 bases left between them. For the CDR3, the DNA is TGCAGTGCCCCGGGGCTAGGTAACAACGAGCAGTACTTC. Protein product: CSAPGLGNNEQYF.

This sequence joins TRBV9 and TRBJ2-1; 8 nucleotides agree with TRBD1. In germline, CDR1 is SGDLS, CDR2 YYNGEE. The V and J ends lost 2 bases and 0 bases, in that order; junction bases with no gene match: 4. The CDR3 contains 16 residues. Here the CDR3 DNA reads TGTGCCAGCAGCGTTTATCAGGGGGCCTCCTACAATGAGCAGTTCTTC. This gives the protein CASSVYQGASYNEQFF.

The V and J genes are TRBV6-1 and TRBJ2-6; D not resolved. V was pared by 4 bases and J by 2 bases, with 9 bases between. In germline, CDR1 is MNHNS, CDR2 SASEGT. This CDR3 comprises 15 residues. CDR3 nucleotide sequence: TGTGCCAGCAGTGTAGGGCGGCCTGGGGCCAACGTCCTGACTTTC. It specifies CASSVGRPGANVLTF.